The present TCR beta chain was sequenced within a study of T cell responses to AZD1222 COVID-19 vaccine. Study-wide findings and caveats: Baseline seropositivity occurred in only a handful of AZD1222 recipients. Unmutated variant regions are reportedly targeted by nearly half of spike-specific TCRs. White British people made up most donors, females outnumbered males, and clonal diversity was possibly underestimated.

This table comes from immunoSEQ multiplex PCR, and its TCRdb copy is limited to in-frame clones, with some not included. The sample contains tens of thousands of clones, approximately 86% of which appear only once. As to this clone: Its cognate antigen is unknown. Additional DNA sequences in this sample encode the identical CDR3.

Some second doses came at about 4 weeks and others at about 12 weeks; these were pooled. The germline CDR1 and CDR2 sequences are MNHEY and SMNVEV (reference sequence). The CDR3 contains 15 residues. With 2 bases clipped from V and 6 bases from J, the junction kept 3 bases outside the gene matches. The chain links TRBV27 to TRBJ2-1, with 11 nucleotides matching TRBD2. This TCR was recovered from an adult who received the AZD1222 COVID-19 vaccine. This specimen was peripheral blood, taken 28 days after the second AZD1222 dose. The CDR3 DNA reads TGTGCCAGCAGTTTAGGACTAGCGGGCTCCAATGAGCAGTTCTTC. Translated, it gives CASSLGLAGSNEQFF.